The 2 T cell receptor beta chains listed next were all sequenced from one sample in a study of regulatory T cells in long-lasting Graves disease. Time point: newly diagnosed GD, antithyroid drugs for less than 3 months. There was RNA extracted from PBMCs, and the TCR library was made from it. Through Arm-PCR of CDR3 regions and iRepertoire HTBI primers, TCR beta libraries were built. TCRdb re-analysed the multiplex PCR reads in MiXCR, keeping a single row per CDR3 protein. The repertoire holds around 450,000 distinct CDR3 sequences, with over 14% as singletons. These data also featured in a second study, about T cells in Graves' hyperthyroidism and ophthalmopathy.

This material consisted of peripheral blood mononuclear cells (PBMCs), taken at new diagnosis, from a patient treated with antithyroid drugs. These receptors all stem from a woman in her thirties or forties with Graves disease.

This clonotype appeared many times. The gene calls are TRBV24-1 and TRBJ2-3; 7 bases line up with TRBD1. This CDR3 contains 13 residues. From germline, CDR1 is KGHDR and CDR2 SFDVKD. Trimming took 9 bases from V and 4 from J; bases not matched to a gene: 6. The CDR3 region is CATGTASPDTQYF. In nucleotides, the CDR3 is TGTGCCACCGGGACAGCAAGCCCAGATACGCAGTATTTT.

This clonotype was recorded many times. The CDR3, as DNA: TGTGCCACCAAAAATCGGTACACCGGGGAGCTGTTTTTT. This codes for CATKNRYTGELFF. The rearrangement uses TRBV28 and TRBJ2-2; D unresolved. Trimming left V 10 bases short and J 3 bases short, with 12 bases between. This CDR3 region has 13 residues. Germline-derived CDR1 and CDR2 are MDHEN and SYDVKM. The variable domain in full, with the rest retrieved from reference TRBV28 and TRBJ2-2, is DVKVTQSSRYLVKRTGEKVFLECVQDMDHENMFWYRQDPGLGLRLIYFSYDVKMKEKGDIPEGYSVSREKKERFSLILESASTNQTSMYLCATKNRYTGELFFGEGSRLTVL.